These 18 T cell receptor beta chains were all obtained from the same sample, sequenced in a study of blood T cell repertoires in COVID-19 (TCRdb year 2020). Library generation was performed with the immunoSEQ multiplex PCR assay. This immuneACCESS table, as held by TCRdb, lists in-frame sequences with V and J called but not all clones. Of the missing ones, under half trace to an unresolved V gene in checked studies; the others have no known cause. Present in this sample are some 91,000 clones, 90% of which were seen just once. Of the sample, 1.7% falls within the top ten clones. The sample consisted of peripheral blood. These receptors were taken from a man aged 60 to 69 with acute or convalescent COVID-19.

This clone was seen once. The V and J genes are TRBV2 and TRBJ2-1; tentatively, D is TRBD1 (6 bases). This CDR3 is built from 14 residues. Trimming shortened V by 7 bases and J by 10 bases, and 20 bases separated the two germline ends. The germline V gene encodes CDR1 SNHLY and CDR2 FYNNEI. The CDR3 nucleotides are TGTGCCAGCAAGGGCTTGGGGGCGGCCGGAGAGCAGTTCTTC. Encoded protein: CASKGLGAAGEQFF.

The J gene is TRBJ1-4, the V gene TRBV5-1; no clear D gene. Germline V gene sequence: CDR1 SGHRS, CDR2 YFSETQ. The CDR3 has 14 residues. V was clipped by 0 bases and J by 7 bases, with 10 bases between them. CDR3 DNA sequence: TGCGCCAGCAGCTTGGCCGGGGTTGGTGAAAAACTGTTTTTT. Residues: CASSLAGVGEKLFF.

The CDR3 DNA is TGTGCCAGCAGCCAAGAAGGTTGGAAGGGAGGTCAGGGCTACACCTTC. Its translation: CASSQEGWKGGQGYTF. The gene calls are TRBV3-1 (or the pseudogene TRBV3-2) and TRBJ1-2, with no clear D. The ends were cut back, 0 bases at V and 8 bases at J, with 19 bases in the middle. Germline CDR1 reads LGHDT; CDR2 reads YNNKEL (reference sequence). The CDR3 is 16 residues long.

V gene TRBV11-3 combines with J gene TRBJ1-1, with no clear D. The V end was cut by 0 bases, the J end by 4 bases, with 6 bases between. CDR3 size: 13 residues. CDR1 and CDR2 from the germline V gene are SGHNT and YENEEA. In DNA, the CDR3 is TGTGCCAGCAGCTTAGAGGAGGGCACTGAAGCTTTCTTT. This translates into CASSLEEGTEAFF.

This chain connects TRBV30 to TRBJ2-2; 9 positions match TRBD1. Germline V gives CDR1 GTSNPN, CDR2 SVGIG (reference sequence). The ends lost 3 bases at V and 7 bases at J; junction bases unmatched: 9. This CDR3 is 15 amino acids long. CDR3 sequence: CAWRRPTGGHGELFF. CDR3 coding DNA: TGTGCCTGGAGACGGCCGACAGGGGGACACGGGGAGCTGTTTTTT.

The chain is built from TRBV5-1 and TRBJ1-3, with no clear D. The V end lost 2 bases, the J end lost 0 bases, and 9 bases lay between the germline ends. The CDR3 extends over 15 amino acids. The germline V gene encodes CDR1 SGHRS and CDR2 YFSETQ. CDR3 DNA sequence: TGCGCCAGCAGCTTTGAGGGTCTCTCTGGAAACACCATATATTTT. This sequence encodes CASSFEGLSGNTIYF.

CDR3 nucleotides: TGTGCCAGCTCCTGGGGGCCTGATCGGGCTTTCTTT. It specifies CASSWGPDRAFF. The rearrangement joins TRBV2 to TRBJ1-1; weak D call: TRBD1 (6 bases). This CDR3 is 12 amino acids long. V was trimmed by 8 bases and J by 11 bases, leaving 18 bases between them. CDR1 and CDR2 from the germline V gene are SNHLY and FYNNEI.

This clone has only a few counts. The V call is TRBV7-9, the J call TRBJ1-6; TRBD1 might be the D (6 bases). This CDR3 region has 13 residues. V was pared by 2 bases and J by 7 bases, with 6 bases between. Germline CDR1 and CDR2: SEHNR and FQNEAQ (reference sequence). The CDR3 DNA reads TGTGCCAGCAGCTTAACAGGGAATTCACCCCTCCACTTT. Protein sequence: CASSLTGNSPLHF.

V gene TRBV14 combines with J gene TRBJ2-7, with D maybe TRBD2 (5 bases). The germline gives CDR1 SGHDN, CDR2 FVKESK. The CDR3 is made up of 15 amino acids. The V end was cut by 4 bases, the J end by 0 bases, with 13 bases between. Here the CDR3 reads CASSRAGSLSYEQYF. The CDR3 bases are TGTGCCAGCAGCCGGGCGGGCTCACTCTCCTACGAGCAGTACTTC.

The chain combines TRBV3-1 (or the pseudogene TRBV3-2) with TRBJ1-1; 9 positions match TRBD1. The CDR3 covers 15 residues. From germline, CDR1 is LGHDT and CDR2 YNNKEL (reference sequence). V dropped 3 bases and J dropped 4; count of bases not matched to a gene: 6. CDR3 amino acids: CASSHSDRGGTEAFF. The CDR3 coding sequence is TGTGCCAGCAGCCATTCGGACAGGGGCGGCACTGAAGCTTTCTTT.

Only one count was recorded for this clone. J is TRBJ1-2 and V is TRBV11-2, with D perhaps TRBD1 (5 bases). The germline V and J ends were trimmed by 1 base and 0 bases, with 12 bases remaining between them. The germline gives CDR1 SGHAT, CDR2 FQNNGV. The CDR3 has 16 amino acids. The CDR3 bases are TGTGCCAGCAGCTTAGGGGGCGCATCTACTAACTATGGCTACACCTTC. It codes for CASSLGGASTNYGYTF.

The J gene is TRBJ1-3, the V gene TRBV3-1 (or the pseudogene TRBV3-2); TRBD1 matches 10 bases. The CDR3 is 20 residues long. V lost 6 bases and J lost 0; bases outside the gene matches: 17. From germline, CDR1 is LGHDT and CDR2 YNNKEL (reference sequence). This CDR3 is CASSKHRDRGKYDSGNTIYF. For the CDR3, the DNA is TGTGCCAGCAGTAAACACCGGGACAGGGGTAAATACGACTCTGGAAACACCATATATTTT.

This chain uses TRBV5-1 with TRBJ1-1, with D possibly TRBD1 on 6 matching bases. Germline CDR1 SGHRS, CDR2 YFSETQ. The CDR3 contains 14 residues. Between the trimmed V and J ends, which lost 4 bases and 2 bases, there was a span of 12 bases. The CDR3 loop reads CASSPQGSNTEAFF. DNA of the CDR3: TGCGCCAGCAGCCCACAGGGATCAAACACTGAAGCTTTCTTT.

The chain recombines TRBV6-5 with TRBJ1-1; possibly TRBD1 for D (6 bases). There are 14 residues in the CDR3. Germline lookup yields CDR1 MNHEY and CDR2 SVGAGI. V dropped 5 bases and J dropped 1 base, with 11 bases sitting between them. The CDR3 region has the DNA TGTGCCAGCAGTCCTGGACAGACGAACACTGAAGCTTTCTTT. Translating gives CASSPGQTNTEAFF.

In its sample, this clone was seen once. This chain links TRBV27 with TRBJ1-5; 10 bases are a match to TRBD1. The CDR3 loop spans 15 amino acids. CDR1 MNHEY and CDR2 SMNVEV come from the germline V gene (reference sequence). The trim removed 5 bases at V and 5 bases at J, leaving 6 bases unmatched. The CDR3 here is CASSPGTGVDQPQHF. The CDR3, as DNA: TGTGCCAGCAGTCCGGGGACAGGGGTGGATCAGCCCCAGCATTTT.

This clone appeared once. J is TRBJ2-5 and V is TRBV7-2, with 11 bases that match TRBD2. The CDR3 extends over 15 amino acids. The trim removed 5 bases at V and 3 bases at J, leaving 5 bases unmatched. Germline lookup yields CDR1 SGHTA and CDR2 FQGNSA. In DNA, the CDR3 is TGTGCCAGCAGCCCCACTAGCGGGGGAAAAGAGACCCAGTACTTC. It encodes CASSPTSGGKETQYF.

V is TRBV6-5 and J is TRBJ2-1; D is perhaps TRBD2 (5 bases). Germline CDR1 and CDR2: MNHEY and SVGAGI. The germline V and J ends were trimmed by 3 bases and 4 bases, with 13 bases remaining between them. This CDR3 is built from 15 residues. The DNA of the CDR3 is TGTGCCAGCAGTTATCGGAGCGGTTCTTACAATGAGCAGTTCTTC. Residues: CASSYRSGSYNEQFF.

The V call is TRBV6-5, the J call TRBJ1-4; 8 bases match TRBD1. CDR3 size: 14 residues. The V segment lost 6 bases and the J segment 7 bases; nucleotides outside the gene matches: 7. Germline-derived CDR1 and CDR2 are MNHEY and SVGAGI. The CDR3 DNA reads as TGTGCCAGCAGCACAGGGGGAGTCGGTGAAAAACTGTTTTTT. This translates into CASSTGGVGEKLFF.